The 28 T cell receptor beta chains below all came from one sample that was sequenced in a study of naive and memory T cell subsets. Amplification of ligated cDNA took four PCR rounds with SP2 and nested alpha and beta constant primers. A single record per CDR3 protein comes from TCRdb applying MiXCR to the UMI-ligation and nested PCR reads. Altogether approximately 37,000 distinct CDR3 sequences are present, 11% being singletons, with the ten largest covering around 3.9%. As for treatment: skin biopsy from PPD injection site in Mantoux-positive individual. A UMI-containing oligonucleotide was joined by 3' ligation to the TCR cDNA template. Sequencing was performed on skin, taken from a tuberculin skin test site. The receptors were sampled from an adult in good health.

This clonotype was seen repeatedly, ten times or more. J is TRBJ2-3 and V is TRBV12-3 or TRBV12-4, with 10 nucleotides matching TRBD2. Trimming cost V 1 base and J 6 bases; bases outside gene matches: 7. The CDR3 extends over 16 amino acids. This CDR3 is CASSLGLAGVGDTQYF. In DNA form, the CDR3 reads TGTGCCAGCAGTTTAGGCCTAGCGGGGGTCGGGGATACGCAGTATTTT.

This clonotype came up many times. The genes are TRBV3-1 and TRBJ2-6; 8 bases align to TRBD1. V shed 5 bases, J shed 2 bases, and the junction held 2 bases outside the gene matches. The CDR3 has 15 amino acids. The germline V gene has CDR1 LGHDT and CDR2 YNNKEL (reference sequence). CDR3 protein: CASSSGGAGANVLTF. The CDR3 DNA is TGTGCCAGCAGCTCAGGGGGCGCTGGGGCCAACGTCCTGACTTTC.

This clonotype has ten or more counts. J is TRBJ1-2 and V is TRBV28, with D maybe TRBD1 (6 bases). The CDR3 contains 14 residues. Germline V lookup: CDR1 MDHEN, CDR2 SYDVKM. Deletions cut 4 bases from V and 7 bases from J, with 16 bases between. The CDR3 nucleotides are TGTGCCAGCAGTTCAACCGGGACAAGGACTGGCTACACCTTC. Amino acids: CASSSTGTRTGYTF.

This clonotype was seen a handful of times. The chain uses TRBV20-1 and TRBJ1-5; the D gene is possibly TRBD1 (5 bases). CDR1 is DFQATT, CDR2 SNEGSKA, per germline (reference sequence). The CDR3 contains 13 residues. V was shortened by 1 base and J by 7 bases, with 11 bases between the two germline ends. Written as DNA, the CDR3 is TGCAGTGCTAGAGGGGGGGGGGGGCAGCCCCAGCATTTT. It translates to CSARGGGGQPQHF.

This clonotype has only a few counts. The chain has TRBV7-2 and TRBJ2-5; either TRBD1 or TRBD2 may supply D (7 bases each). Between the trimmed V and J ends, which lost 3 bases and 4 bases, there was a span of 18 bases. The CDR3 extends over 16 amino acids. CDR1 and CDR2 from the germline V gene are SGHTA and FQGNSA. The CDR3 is CASSLGGTVRRETQYF. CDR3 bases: TGTGCCAGCAGCTTGGGGGGGACAGTCCGAAGAGAGACCCAGTACTTC.

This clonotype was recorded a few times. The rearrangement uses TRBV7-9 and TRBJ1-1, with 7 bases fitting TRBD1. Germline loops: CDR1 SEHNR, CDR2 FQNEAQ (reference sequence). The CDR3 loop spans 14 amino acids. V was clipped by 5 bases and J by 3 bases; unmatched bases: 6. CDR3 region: CASSQQGRDTEAFF. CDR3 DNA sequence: TGTGCCAGCAGCCAACAGGGGAGGGACACTGAAGCTTTCTTT.

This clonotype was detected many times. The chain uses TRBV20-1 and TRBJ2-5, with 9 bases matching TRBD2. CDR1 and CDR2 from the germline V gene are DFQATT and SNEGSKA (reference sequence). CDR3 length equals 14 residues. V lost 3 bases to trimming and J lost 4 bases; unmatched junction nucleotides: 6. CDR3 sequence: CSARSLAGRETQYF. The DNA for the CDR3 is TGCAGTGCTAGGTCGCTAGCGGGACGAGAGACCCAGTACTTC.

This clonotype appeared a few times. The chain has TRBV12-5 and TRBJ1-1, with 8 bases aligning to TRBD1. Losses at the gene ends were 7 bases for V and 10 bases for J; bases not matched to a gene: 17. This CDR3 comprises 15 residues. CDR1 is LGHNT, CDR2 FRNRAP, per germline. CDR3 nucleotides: TGTGCTAGTGCTGAAATCCGGGACAGGCCTGATGCAGCTTTCTTT. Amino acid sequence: CASAEIRDRPDAAFF. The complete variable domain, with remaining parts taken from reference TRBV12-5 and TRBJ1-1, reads DARVTQTPRHKVTEMGQEVTMRCQPILGHNTVFWYRQTMMQGLELLAYFRNRAPLDDSGMPKDRFSAEMPDATLATLKIQPSEPRDSAVYFCASAEIRDRPDAAFFGQGTRLTVV.

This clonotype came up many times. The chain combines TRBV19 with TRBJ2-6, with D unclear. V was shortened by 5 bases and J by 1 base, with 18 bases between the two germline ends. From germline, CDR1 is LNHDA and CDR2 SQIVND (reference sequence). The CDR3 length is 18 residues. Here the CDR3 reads CASSSQALWSSGANVLTF. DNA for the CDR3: TGTGCCAGTAGTTCCCAGGCCCTTTGGAGTTCTGGGGCCAACGTCCTGACTTTC.

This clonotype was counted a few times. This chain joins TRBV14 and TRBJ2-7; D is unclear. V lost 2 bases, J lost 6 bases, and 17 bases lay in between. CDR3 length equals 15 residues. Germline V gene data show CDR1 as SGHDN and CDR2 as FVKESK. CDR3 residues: CASSQLHGRILEQYF. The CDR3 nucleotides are TGTGCCAGCAGCCAATTGCACGGTCGGATCCTCGAGCAGTACTTC.

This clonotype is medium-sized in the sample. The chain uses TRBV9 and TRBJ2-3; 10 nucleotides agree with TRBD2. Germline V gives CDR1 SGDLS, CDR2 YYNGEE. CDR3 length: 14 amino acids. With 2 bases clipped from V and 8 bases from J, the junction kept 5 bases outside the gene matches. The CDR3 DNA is TGTGCCAGCAGCGTCGCTAGCGGGGGTCCTACGCAGTATTTT. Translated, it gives CASSVASGGPTQYF.

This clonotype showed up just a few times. CDR3 coding DNA: TGTGCCAGCTCACCACGGGTCCCCCAAGAGACCCAGTACTTC. This translates into CASSPRVPQETQYF. This chain links TRBV18 with TRBJ2-5; D call uncertain. The germline CDR1 and CDR2 sequences are KGHSH and LQKENI. V lost 1 base and J lost 1, with 7 bases in between. The CDR3 has 14 residues.

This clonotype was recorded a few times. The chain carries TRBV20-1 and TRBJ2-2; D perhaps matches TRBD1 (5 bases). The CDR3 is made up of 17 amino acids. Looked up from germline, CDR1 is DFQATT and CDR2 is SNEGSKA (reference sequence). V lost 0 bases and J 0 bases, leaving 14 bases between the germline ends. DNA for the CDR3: TGCAGTGCTAGAGATTCAGGGCTCTGGGCGAACACCGGGGAGCTGTTTTTT. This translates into CSARDSGLWANTGELFF.

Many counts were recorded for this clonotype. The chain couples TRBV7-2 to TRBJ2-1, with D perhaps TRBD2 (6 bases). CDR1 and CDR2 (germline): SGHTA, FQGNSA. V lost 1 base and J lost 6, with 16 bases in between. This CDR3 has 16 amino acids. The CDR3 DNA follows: TGTGCCAGCAGCTTAGGGGTCGCGGGGCCGATCAATGAGCAGTTCTTC. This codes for CASSLGVAGPINEQFF.

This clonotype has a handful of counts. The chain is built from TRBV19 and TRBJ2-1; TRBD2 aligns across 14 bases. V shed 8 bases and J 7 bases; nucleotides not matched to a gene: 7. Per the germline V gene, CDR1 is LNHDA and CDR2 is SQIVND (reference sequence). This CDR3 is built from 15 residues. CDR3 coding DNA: TGTGCCAGTGTTTGGCGGACTAGCGGGAGGAATGAGCAGTTCTTC. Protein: CASVWRTSGRNEQFF.

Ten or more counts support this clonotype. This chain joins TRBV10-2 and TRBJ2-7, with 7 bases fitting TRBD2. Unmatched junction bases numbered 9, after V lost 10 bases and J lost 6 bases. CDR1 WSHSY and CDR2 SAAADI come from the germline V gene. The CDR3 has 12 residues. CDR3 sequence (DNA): TGCGCCACCACTTGGGGACTACGCGAGCAGTACTTC. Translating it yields CATTWGLREQYF.

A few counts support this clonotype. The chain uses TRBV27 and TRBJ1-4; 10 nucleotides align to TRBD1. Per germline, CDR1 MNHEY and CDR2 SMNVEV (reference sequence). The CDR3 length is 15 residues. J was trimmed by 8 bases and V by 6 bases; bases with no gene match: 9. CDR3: CASSGTGAGWEKLFF. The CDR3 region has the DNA TGTGCCAGCAGCGGGACAGGGGCGGGATGGGAAAAACTGTTTTTT.

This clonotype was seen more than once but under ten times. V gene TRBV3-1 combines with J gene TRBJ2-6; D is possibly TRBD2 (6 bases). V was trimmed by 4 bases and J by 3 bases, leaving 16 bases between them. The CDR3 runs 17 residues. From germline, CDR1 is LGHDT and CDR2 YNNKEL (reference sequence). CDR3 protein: CASSPYRARDGANVLTF. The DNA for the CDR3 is TGTGCCAGCAGCCCGTACCGAGCGCGGGATGGGGCCAACGTCCTGACTTTC.

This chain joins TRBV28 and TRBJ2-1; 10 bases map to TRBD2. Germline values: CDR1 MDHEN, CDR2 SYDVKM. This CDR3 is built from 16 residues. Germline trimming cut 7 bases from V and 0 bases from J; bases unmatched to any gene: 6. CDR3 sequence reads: CASNGLAASSYNEQFF. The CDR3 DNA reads TGTGCCAGCAACGGACTAGCGGCTAGCTCCTACAATGAGCAGTTCTTC.

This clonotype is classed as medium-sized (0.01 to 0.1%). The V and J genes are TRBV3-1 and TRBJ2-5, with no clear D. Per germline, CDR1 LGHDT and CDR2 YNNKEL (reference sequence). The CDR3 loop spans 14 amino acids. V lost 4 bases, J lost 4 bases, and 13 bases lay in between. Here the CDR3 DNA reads TGTGCCAGCAGCCTAGATTGGGGTCGAGAGACCCAGTACTTC. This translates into CASSLDWGRETQYF.

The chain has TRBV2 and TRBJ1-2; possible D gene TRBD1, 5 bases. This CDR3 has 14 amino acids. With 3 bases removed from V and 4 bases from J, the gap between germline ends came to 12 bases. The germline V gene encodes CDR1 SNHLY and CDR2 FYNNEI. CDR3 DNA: TGTGCCAGCAGTGATATAGGGGAAGGCTATGGCTACACCTTC. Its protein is CASSDIGEGYGYTF.

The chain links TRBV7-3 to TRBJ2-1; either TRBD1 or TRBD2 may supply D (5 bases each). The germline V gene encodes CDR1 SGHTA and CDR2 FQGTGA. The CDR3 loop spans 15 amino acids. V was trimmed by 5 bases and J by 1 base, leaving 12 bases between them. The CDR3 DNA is TGTGCCAGCAGCCTCTGGGACGGATCCTACAATGAGCAGTTCTTC. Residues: CASSLWDGSYNEQFF.

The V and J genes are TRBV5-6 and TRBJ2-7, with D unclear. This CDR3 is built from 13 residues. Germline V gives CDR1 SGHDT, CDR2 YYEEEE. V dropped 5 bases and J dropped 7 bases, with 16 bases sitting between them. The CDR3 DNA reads TGTGCCAGCAGAGCTGATCTCGTAGGAGAGCAGTACTTC. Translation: CASRADLVGEQYF.

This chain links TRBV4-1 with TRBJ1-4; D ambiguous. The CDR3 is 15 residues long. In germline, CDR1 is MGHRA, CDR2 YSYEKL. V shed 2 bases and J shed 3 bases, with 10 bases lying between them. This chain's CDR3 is CASSQRAQANEKLFF. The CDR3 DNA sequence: TGCGCCAGCAGCCAACGAGCGCAGGCTAATGAAAAACTGTTTTTT.

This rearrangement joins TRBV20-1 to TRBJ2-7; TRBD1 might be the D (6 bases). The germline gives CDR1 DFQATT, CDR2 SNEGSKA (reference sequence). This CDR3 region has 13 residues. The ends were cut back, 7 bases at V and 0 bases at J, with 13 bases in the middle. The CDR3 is CSGLGQSSYEQYF. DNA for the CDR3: TGCAGTGGCCTCGGACAGAGCTCCTACGAGCAGTACTTC.

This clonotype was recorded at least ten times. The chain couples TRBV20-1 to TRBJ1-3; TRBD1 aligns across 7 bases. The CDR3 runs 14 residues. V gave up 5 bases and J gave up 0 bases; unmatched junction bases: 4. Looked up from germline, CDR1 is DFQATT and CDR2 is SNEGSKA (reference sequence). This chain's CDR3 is CSAPDRDSGNTIYF. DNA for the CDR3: TGCAGTGCTCCAGACAGGGACTCTGGAAACACCATATATTTT.

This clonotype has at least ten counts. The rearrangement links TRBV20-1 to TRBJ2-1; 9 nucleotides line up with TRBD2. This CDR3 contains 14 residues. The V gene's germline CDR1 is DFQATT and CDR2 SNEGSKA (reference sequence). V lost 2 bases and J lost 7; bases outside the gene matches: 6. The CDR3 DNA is TGCAGTGCTAGACCCGGGACTAGCAGGAATGAGCAGTTCTTC. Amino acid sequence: CSARPGTSRNEQFF.

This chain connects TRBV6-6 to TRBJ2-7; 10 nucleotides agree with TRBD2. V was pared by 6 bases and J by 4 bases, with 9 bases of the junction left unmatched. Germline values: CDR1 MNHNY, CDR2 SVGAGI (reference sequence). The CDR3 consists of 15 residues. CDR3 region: CASSPRTSGEYEQYF. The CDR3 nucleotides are TGTGCCAGCAGCCCACGGACTAGCGGAGAATACGAGCAGTACTTC.